This T cell receptor (beta chain) stems from a study of metastatic and nonmetastatic thyroid tumors. On the study more broadly: Repertoires from malignant and benign thyroid patients were compared across blood and tumor or nodule tissue. Regarding the study as a whole: Reported TCR beta diversity, measured in blood and tumor, was significantly higher for malignant thyroid tumors than for benign nodules.

Original data processing: Built for papillary thyroid cancer, a distant-metastasis classifier drew on CDR3 differences across clinicopathological groups. With MiXCR, TCRdb called clones anew from the PCR reads. TCRdb's processing, not the authors' own work, is the source of the V and J calls. The sample carries roughly 10,000 clones, roughly 38% recorded once. A note on this clone: What it binds is unknown.

Thyroid surgery was preceded by no treatment in any patient. V shed 0 bases and J shed 4 bases, with 21 bases lying between them. Germline CDR1 MNHNS, CDR2 SASEGT. The CDR3 sequence is 18 residues long. This sequence joins TRBV6-1 and TRBJ1-2; tentative D call: TRBD1 (5 bases). This clonotype was obtained from a female donor with papillary thyroid cancer or a benign thyroid nodule (not recorded which). Some clones in this sample may be carry-over from other donors' samples. The specimen sequenced was tumor tissue. CDR3 loop: CASSEAVTHGAGPYGYTF. CDR3 nucleotide sequence: TGTGCCAGCAGTGAAGCAGTCACCCATGGGGCAGGCCCCTATGGCTACACCTTC.